The source of this TCR beta chain is a study of blood T cell repertoires in COVID-19. The CDR3 contains 13 residues. Trimming took 7 bases from V and 6 from J, leaving 16 bases between them. Germline V gives CDR1 SQVTM, CDR2 ANQGSEA. This table comes from immunoSEQ multiplex PCR, and its TCRdb copy is limited to in-frame clones, with some not included. The sample consists of about 180,000 clones, roughly 86% of them appearing once. The genes are TRBV29-1 and TRBJ1-5, with D hard to call. The sequencing input was peripheral blood. The origin of this receptor is a man in his forties with active or convalescent COVID-19. The CDR3 is CSAAEGSSQPQHF. CDR3 sequence (DNA): TGCAGCGCCGCGGAGGGCTCAAGTCAGCCCCAGCATTTT.